Described below is a single T cell receptor (beta chain) sequence and its context. The entry originates in a study of blood T cell repertoires in COVID-19. Turning to the study itself: The United States, Italy and Spain supplied acute and convalescent COVID-19 samples. T cells, B-cell-depleted T cells, or PBMCs provided the cDNA or gDNA that served as material.

Germline-derived CDR1 and CDR2 are GTSNPN and SVGIG (reference sequence). After removal of 6 bases from V and 8 bases from J, the junction contained 12 bases not matched to a gene. The CDR3 covers 15 residues. In the source study's methods: Estimated nucleated cell counts came from reference gene primer amplification. TCRdb's table, derived via immunoSEQ multiplex PCR, lists solely in-frame clones and lacks some. V and J calls and clone size follow that table, whereas D and trimming were derived from the DNA. Of 150,000 to 200,000 clones detected, less than 85% appear once; the ten largest clones hold about 3%.

The specimen sequenced was peripheral blood. V usage is TRBV30 and J usage is TRBJ1-6, with TRBD1 identical over 8 bases. This receptor was identified in an elderly woman with acute or convalescent COVID-19. CDR3 sequence (DNA): TGTGCCTGTCTCACCGGGACAGGCGAACATTCACCCCTCCACTTT. Its protein product is CACLTGTGEHSPLHF.